This entry features one TCR beta chain sequence. Its antigen remains undetermined. Per-base quality was not reported, and no clone a single base away is much larger than it. This sample is drawn from a study of blood T cells in healthy people across ages (dated by TCRdb to the mid-2010s). About the investigation overall: In model experiments, template switching captured about one uniquely barcoded TCR beta cDNA molecule for every two T cells. Two additional independent replicas of 1 million unique cDNA reads from the same blood draw were analyzed for two donors (one aged 18 to 30 and one aged 80 or older). The donors were split into four age groups: young (average around 15 years), middle-aged (over 35), aged (more than 60) and long-lived (roughly 88). To avoid experimental bias, donors of different ages were distributed randomly across sequencing lanes. Age-related changes in TCR beta repertoire diversity were measured in the study by deep sequencing normalized with unique cDNA molecular identifiers.

Donors were roughly 40 systemically healthy Caucasian individuals from Russia aged about 6 to 100 years. Approximately 9.3 milliliters of peripheral blood were collected from each donor into EDTA-treated Vacutainer tubes. Ficoll-Paque density-gradient centrifugation was used to isolate PBMCs, with at least 7 million per sample. Trizol reagent was used to extract total RNA from the PBMCs, yielding at least 5.5 micrograms per sample. For every donor, flow cytometry on a PBMC aliquot measured the percentage of naive CD45RAhigh/CD27high T cells. Paper-wide results and their limitations: Compared with the aged group, the long-lived group had more naive CD4+ T cells, fewer expanded clones and increased TCR diversity, a pattern suggesting age selection. Estimates of total diversity based on one million sequenced T cells were considered lower bounds and underestimates. As age increased, observed TCR beta diversity per million T cells dropped in a roughly linear way, and a significant reduction was already evident by age 40. The CMV infection status of donors was not known, potentially confounding age-related changes in expanded clonotypes. Since profiling was done on bulk unsorted PBMCs, naive and antigen-experienced compartments could not be conclusively compared. Observed TCR beta diversity correlated strongly with the percentage of naive T cells measured by flow cytometry.

Including cysteine and phenylalanine, the CDR3 has 14 amino acids. Only CDR3 DNA is held: 42 bases, read in frame from base 1. V and J are trimmed by 5 bases and 5 bases, and the gene matches miss 7 bases of the junction. CDR1 SEHNR and CDR2 FQNEAQ were looked up in the germline V gene (reference sequence). Libraries were built with 5' RACE. A second about 7 to 11 cycle PCR used a sample-barcoded 5' primer and a J-beta primer mix. A unique molecular identifier was introduced onto each TCR beta cDNA molecule by a template-switch 5' adaptor carrying 12 random nucleotides. Each sample yielded at least 2.5 million CDR3-containing paired-end reads. First-strand cDNA synthesis was performed from all RNA using the Mint cDNA synthesis kit, with priming by a TRBC-specific oligonucleotide. After uracil-DNA glycosylase treatment, a first 18-cycle PCR used universal primers M1SS and BC2_uni_R on all cDNA. The original methods were these. For normalization, 1 million high-quality reads were randomly selected from each sample, with every read carrying a distinct molecular identifier. Reads sharing molecular identifiers were discarded rather than binned into consensus sequences. MiTCR, with a Q25 quality threshold and the strictest error-elimination algorithm, was used for CDR3 identification, clonotype clustering and error correction. A nonparametric unseen species model with Euler transformation was used to estimate lower-bound total TCR beta diversity. TCRdb reworked the public reads: Q25 trimming with fastp, MiXCR clone assembly, productive beta chains retained. For every CDR3 protein sequence, its rows merge into one entry that carries the most common genes and DNA. The V and J calls come from TCRdb's annotation, not from the publication. The table for this sample lists approximately 2,000,000 distinct CDR3 sequences; about 39% of them were counted only once. The ten top clones hold roughly 23% of the sample.

This receptor was identified in a human donor in good health. Sequencing was carried out using blood. The V and J genes are TRBV7-9 and TRBJ2-3; a stretch of 7 junction bases matches TRBD2. The DNA sequence reads TGTGCCAGCAGCACGACTAGCTTCAGAGATACGCAGTATTTT. Its amino acids are CASSTTSFRDTQYF. The full variable domain, with segments outside the CDR3 supplied by the reference TRBV7-9 and TRBJ2-3 proteins, appears as DTGVSQNPRHKITKRGQNVTFRCDPISEHNRLYWYRQTLGQGPEFLTYFQNEAQLEKSRLLSDRFSAERPKGSFSTLEIQRTEQGDSAMYLCASSTTSFRDTQYFGPGTRLTVL.